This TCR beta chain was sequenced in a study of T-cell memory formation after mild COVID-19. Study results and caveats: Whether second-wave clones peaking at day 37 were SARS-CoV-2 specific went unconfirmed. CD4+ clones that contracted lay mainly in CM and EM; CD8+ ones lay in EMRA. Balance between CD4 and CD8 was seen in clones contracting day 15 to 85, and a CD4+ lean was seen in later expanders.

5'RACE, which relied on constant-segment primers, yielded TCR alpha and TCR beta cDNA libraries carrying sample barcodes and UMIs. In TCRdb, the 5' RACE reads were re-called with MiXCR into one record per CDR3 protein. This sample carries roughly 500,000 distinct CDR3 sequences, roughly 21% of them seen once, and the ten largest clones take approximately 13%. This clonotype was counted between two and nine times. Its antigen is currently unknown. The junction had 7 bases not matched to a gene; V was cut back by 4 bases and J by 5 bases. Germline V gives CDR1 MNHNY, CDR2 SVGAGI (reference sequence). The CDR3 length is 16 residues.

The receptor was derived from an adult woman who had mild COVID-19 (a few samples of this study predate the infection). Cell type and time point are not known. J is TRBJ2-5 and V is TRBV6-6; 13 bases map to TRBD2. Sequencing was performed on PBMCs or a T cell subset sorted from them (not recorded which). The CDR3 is CASSSGTSGKGETQYF. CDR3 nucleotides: TGTGCCAGCAGTTCCGGGACTAGCGGGAAGGGGGAGACCCAGTACTTC.